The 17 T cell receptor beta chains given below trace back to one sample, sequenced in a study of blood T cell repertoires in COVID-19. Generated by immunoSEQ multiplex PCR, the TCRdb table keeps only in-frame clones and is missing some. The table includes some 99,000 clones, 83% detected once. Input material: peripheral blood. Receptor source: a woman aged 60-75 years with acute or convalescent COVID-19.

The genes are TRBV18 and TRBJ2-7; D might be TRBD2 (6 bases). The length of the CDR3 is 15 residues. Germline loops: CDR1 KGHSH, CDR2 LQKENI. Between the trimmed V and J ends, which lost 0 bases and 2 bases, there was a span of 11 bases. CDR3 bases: TGTGCCAGCTCACCACCCCGGGGGACCGCCTACGAGCAGTACTTC. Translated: CASSPPRGTAYEQYF.

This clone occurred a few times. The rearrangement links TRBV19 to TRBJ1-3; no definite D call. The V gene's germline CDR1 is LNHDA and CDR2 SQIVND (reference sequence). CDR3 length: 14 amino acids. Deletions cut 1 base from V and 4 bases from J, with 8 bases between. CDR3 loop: CASSIGGSGNTIYF. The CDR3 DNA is TGTGCCAGTAGTATAGGTGGGAGCGGAAACACCATATATTTT.

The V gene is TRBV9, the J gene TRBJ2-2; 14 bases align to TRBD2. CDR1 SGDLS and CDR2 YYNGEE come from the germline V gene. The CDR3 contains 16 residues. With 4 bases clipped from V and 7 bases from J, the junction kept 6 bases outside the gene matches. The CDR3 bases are TGTGCCAGCAGCTGGGGACTAGCGGGAGCGGACGGGGAGCTGTTTTTT. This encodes CASSWGLAGADGELFF.

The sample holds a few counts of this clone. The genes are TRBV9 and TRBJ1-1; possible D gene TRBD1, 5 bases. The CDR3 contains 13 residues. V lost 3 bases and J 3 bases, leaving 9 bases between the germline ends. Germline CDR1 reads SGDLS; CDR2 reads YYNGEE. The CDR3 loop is CASSAWGDTEAFF. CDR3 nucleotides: TGTGCCAGCAGCGCCTGGGGGGACACTGAAGCTTTCTTT.

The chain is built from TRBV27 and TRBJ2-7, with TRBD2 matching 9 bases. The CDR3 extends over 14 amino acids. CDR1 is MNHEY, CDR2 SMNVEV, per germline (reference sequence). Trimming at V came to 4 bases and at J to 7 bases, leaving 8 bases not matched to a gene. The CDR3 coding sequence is TGTGCCAGCAGTTGGGCTAGCGGGACCCGTGAGCAGTACTTC. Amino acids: CASSWASGTREQYF.

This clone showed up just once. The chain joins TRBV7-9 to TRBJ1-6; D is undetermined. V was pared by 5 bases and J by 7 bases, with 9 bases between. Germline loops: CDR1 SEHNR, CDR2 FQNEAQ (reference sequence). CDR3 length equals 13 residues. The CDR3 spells CASSGEGNSPLHF. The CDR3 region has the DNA TGTGCCAGCAGCGGGGAGGGAAATTCACCCCTCCACTTT. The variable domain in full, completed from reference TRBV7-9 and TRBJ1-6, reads DTGVSQNPRHKITKRGQNVTFRCDPISEHNRLYWYRQTLGQGPEFLTYFQNEAQLEKSRLLSDRFSAERPKGSFSTLEIQRTEQGDSAMYLCASSGEGNSPLHFGNGTRLTVT.

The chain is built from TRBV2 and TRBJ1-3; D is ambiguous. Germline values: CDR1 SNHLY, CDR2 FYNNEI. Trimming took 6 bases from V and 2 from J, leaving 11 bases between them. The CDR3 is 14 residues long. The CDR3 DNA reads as TGTGCCAGCAGGGTTGGACTCGCTGGAAACACCATATATTTT. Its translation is CASRVGLAGNTIYF.

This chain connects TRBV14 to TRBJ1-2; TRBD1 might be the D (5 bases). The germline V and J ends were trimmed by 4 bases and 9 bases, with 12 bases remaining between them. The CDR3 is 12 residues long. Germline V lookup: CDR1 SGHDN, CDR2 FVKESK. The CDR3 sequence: CASSLGQGRYTF. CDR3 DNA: TGTGCCAGCAGCCTTGGGCAGGGTCGCTACACCTTC.

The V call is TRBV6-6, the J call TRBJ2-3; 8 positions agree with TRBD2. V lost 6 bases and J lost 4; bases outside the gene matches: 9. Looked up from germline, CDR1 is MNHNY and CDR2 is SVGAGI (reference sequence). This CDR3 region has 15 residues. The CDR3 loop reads CASRPSGRAPDTQYF. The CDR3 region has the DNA TGTGCCAGCAGACCCTCCGGGAGGGCCCCAGATACGCAGTATTTT.

The CDR3 loop is CASGQELNQPQHF. The CDR3 nucleotides are TGTGCCAGCGGGCAGGAACTTAATCAGCCCCAGCATTTT. The chain links TRBV12-3 or TRBV12-4 to TRBJ1-5; D call uncertain. This CDR3 region has 13 residues. Trimming cost V 8 bases and J 4 bases, with 12 bases left between them.

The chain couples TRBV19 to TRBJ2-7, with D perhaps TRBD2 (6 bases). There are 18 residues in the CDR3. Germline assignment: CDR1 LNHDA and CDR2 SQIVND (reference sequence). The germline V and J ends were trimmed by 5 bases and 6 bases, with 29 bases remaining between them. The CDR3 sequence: CASSLEGGGQSYGGEQYF. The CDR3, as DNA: TGTGCCAGTAGTCTGGAGGGCGGAGGGCAGTCCTACGGGGGCGAGCAGTACTTC.

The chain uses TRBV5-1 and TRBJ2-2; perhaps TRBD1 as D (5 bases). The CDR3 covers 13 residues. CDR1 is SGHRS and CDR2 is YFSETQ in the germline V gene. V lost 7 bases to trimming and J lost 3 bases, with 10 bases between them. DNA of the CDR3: TGCGCCAGCTCGTTGACAGACACCGGGGAGCTGTTTTTT. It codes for CASSLTDTGELFF.

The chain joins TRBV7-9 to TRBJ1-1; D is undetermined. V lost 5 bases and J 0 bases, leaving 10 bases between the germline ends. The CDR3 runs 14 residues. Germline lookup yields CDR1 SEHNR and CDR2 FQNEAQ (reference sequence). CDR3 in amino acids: CASSPQSMNTEAFF. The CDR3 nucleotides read TGTGCCAGCAGCCCACAGAGTATGAACACTGAAGCTTTCTTT.

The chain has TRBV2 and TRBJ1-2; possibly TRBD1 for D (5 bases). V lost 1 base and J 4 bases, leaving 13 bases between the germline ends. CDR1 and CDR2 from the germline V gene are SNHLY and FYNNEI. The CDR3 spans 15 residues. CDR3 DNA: TGTGCCAGCAGTGAAGGCAGCGGGGGAATCTATGGCTACACCTTC. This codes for CASSEGSGGIYGYTF. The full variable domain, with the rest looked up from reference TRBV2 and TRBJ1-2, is EPEVTQTPSHQVTQMGQEVILRCVPISNHLYFYWYRQILGQKVEFLVSFYNNEISEKSEIFDDQFSVERPDGSNFTLKIRSTKLEDSAMYFCASSEGSGGIYGYTFGSGTRLTVV.

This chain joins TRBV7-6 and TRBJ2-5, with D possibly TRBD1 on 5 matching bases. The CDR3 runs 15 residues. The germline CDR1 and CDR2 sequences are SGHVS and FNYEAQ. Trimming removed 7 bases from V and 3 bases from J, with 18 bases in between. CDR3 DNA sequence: TGTGCCAGCATTGAAACCGTGGGCAGGGAAGAGACCCAGTACTTC. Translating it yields CASIETVGREETQYF.

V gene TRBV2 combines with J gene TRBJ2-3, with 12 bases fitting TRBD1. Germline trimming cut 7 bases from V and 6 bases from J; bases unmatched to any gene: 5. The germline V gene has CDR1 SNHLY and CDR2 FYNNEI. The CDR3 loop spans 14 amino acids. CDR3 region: CASMPGQGADTQYF. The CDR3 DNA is TGTGCCAGCATGCCGGGACAGGGGGCCGATACGCAGTATTTT.

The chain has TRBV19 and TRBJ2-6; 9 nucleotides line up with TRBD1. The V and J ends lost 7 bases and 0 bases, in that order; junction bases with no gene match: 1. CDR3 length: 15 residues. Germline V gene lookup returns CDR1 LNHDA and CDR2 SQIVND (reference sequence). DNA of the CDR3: TGTGCCAGTACGACAGGGGGCTCTGGGGCCAACGTCCTGACTTTC. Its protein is CASTTGGSGANVLTF.